Listed below are T cell receptor beta chains from one sample, sequenced in a study of regulatory T cells in long-lasting Graves disease. TCRdb processed the multiplex PCR reads anew with MiXCR; each CDR3 protein has one entry. Of some 250,000 distinct CDR3 sequences in the sample, around 17% are singletons; the top ten hold approximately 20%. This sample comprised peripheral blood mononuclear cells (PBMCs), obtained at new diagnosis, from a patient treated with antithyroid drugs. The receptor set was obtained from a female donor with Graves disease. Each CDR3 is given with its conserved first and last residue. A D gene is named only where the DNA matches it firmly. Rows give clone size only sometimes, using once, few, many, or a class for an expanded clone.

D gene,V gene,CDR3 length,clone size,J gene,CDR3 DNA,CDR3 protein
.,TRBV12-3/TRBV12-4,14,many,TRBJ1-5,TGTGCCAGCAGTTTGGGGGGAAGCAATCAGCCCCAGCATTTT,CASSLGGSNQPQHF
.,TRBV11-3,15,once,TRBJ2-1,TGTGCCAGCAGCTTATACAGCGACCTGGGGAATGAGCAGTTCTTC,CASSLYSDLGNEQFF
.,TRBV27,12,.,TRBJ2-3,TGTGCCAGCAAAACAGGGATGGATACGCAGTATTTT,CASKTGMDTQYF
.,TRBV2,13,many,TRBJ1-3,TGTGCCAGCAAAGCTAGCTTTGGAAACACCATATATTTT,CASKASFGNTIYF
TRBD2,TRBV5-1,16,.,TRBJ2-3,TGCGCCAGCAGCGTCCCTGGGACTAGCGGGAGTGATACGCAGTATTTT,CASSVPGTSGSDTQYF
TRBD2,TRBV6-2/TRBV6-3,18,.,TRBJ2-1,TGTGCCAGCACTACCCGAGGGGCGGGAGTCAAGTTCTACAATGAGCAGTTCTTC,CASTTRGAGVKFYNEQFF
.,TRBV18,14,many,TRBJ1-1,TGTGCCAGCTCTCGGACAGTTTCAAACACTGAAGCTTTCTTT,CASSRTVSNTEAFF
.,TRBV6-5,16,many,TRBJ2-5,TGTGCCAGCAGTTACAGGCAGGGAACAGGGCGGGAGACCCAGTACTTC,CASSYRQGTGRETQYF
.,TRBV7-2,13,many,TRBJ2-2,TGTGCCAGCAGCGAACCTAACACCGGGGAGCTGTTTTTT,CASSEPNTGELFF
TRBD1,TRBV10-3,15,many,TRBJ1-2,TGTGCCACCGCGACTGGGACAGGGGGCGACTATGGCTACACCTTC,CATATGTGGDYGYTF
.,TRBV19,12,many,TRBJ1-1,TGTGCCAGTAGGCGAGCCAGCACTGAAGCTTTCTTT,CASRRASTEAFF
.,TRBV10-3,14,few,TRBJ2-2,TGTGCCATCAGTGAGTCACCTATCACCGGGGAGCTGTTTTTT,CAISESPITGELFF
.,TRBV14,16,many,TRBJ2-5,TGTGCCAGCAGCCTCTTGGCGGGGCCTAACCAAGAGACCCAGTACTTC,CASSLLAGPNQETQYF
TRBD1,TRBV6-1,14,many,TRBJ1-4,TGTGCCAGCAGCGGTACAGGGGCTGATGAAAAACTGTTTTTT,CASSGTGADEKLFF
.,TRBV2,11,many,TRBJ2-1,TGTGCCAGCAGAGACTACAATGAGCAGTTCTTC,CASRDYNEQFF
.,TRBV6-2/TRBV6-3,12,many,TRBJ2-5,TGTGCCAGCAGGACGGGGGAAGAGACCCAGTACTTC,CASRTGEETQYF
.,TRBV12-3/TRBV12-4,13,many,TRBJ1-5,TGTGCCAGCAGTTTCTGGGCGAATCAGCCCCAGCATTTT,CASSFWANQPQHF
TRBD1,TRBV2,15,many,TRBJ2-2,TGTGCCAGCAGTGAAGCGGAGACAGGGATCGGGGAGCTGTTTTTT,CASSEAETGIGELFF
.,TRBV11-3,16,many,TRBJ2-2,TGTGCCAGCAGCTCCCCTCACAGGGGAGGCACCGGGGAGCTGTTTTTT,CASSSPHRGGTGELFF
TRBD1,TRBV16,15,many,TRBJ2-7,TGTGCCAGCAGCCAATCCGGGACAGGGGGTTACGAGCAGTACTTC,CASSQSGTGGYEQYF
.,TRBV28,13,many,TRBJ2-5,TGTGCCAGCAGTTTAGGGCGGAGTGAGACCCAGTACTTC,CASSLGRSETQYF
.,TRBV11-3,14,many,TRBJ1-1,TGTGCCAGCAGCTCGGGACGCTCGAACACTGAAGCTTTCTTT,CASSSGRSNTEAFF
.,TRBV18,14,many,TRBJ2-3,TGTGCCAGCTCACGAACCCACTCTACAGATACGCAGTATTTT,CASSRTHSTDTQYF
TRBD1,TRBV6-5,12,many,TRBJ2-1,TGTGCCAGCAGTTACGACAGGGAAGAGCAGTTCTTC,CASSYDREEQFF
.,TRBV4-3,15,many,TRBJ2-7,TGCGCCAGCAGCCAATTCCGGATGAGCTCCTACGAGCAGTACTTC,CASSQFRMSSYEQYF
.,TRBV11-3,15,many,TRBJ2-3,TGTGCCAGCAGCTTAGGGGACCCCTCGGTTGATACGCAGTATTTT,CASSLGDPSVDTQYF
.,TRBV6-1,14,.,TRBJ2-2,TGTGCCAGCCAGGGGCTAGCACGAACCGGGGAGCTGTTTTTT,CASQGLARTGELFF
.,TRBV12-3/TRBV12-4,13,.,TRBJ2-7,TGTGCCAGCAGTGAGACTAGTTACTACGAGCAGTACTTC,CASSETSYYEQYF
TRBD1,TRBV15,14,many,TRBJ2-5,TGTGCCACCAGCAGAGACCGGACAGGGGAGACCCAGTACTTC,CATSRDRTGETQYF
TRBD1,TRBV6-5,14,.,TRBJ1-2,TGTGCCAGCAGTTACTCACGACAGGGCGGTGGCTACACCTTC,CASSYSRQGGGYTF
TRBD1,TRBV6-2/TRBV6-3,15,many,TRBJ2-7,TGTGCCAGCAGTAATCCGGGACAGGGGTACTACGAGCAGTACTTC,CASSNPGQGYYEQYF
.,TRBV7-9,13,many,TRBJ2-3,TGTGCCAGCAGCCCAGTCCCTGGCCGGACGCAGTATTTT,CASSPVPGRTQYF
.,TRBV9,15,many,TRBJ2-2,TGTGCCAGCAGCGTAGTTGGACGGAACACCGGGGAGCTGTTTTTT,CASSVVGRNTGELFF